These T cell receptor beta chains were read from a single sample in a study of vaccination effects on CD4 cells after COVID-19. For these TCRs, the target antigens are not known. Profiled with immunoSEQ multiplex PCR; TCRdb holds only in-frame clones, not every one. The sample holds about 24,000 clones, about 72% seen once. The sequenced sample was CD4+ T cells from PBMCs cultured with SARS-CoV-2 spike peptides, obtained before COVID-19 vaccination. These receptors were collected from a human donor who had a prior SARS-CoV-2 infection. Each CDR3 is given with its conserved first and last residue. A D gene is named only where the DNA matches it firmly. Size is omitted from some rows. Given values are once, few, many or a class for expanded clones.

DNA | CDR3 | V | D | J | size
TGTGCCAGCAGCTTAGGATGGGGGACACCACACTATGGCTACACCTTC | CASSLGWGTPHYGYTF | TRBV7-9 | NA | TRBJ1-2 | NA
TGTGCCAGCAGTAGTGTCACAGGGGTCTACGAGCAGTACTTC | CASSSVTGVYEQYF | TRBV6-1 | TRBD1 | TRBJ2-7 | NA
TGTGCCAGCAGACCCGGGACAGGGGTCACCGGGGAGCTGTTTTTT | CASRPGTGVTGELFF | TRBV6-5 | TRBD1 | TRBJ2-2 | NA
TGCGCCAGCAGCCCAAGGACTAGCGGACCATACAATGAGCAGTTCTTC | CASSPRTSGPYNEQFF | TRBV5-1 | TRBD2 | TRBJ2-1 | NA
TGTGCCAGCAGTTTTTCGGGGGGCACTGAAGCTTTCTTT | CASSFSGGTEAFF | TRBV12-3/TRBV12-4 | NA | TRBJ1-1 | NA
TGTGCCAGCAGTCCACCGCTGGGCTATGGCTACACCTTC | CASSPPLGYGYTF | TRBV5-6 | NA | TRBJ1-2 | NA
TGTGCCAGCAGCCACCCTTCACCCCTCCACTTT | CASSHPSPLHF | TRBV7-9 | NA | TRBJ1-6 | NA
TGTGCCAGCAGTCCCGGGACCAGAAAATCTCATGCGAGCACAGATACGCAGTATTTT | CASSPGTRKSHASTDTQYF | TRBV6-2/TRBV6-3 | NA | TRBJ2-3 | NA
TGTGCCAGCAGCAACCGGGACTACATCACAGATACGCAGTATTTT | CASSNRDYITDTQYF | TRBV9 | TRBD2 | TRBJ2-3 | NA
TGTGCCAGCTCAGGAGGGACAGAGGAAGAGTTCTTC | CASSGGTEEEFF | TRBV18 | NA | TRBJ2-1 | NA
TGTGCCTGGAGTGTCTCAGGTAGAAACACCATATATTTT | CAWSVSGRNTIYF | TRBV30 | NA | TRBJ1-3 | few
TGTGCCAGCTCACCAAAACTTAGTGGCACAGATACGCAGTATTTT | CASSPKLSGTDTQYF | TRBV18 | NA | TRBJ2-3 | NA
TGTGCCAGCAGTACCCAGCGGGGCGCGTTTGAGACCCAGTACTTC | CASSTQRGAFETQYF | TRBV27 | TRBD2 | TRBJ2-5 | NA
TGTGCCAGCAGCCCGACTAGCGGGGTTCAAGAGACCCAGTACTTC | CASSPTSGVQETQYF | TRBV7-6 | TRBD2 | TRBJ2-5 | NA
TGTGCCAGCAGCAAATCCAGGGGAGGGCAAGAGACCCAGTACTTC | CASSKSRGGQETQYF | TRBV11-2 | NA | TRBJ2-5 | NA
TGCAGCGTTGAAGATGGAGGGGAGACTAATGAAAAACTGTTTTTT | CSVEDGGETNEKLFF | TRBV29-1 | NA | TRBJ1-4 | NA
TGCAGTGCTAGTAGAGCCTACGAGCAGTACTTC | CSASRAYEQYF | TRBV20-1 | NA | TRBJ2-7 | NA
TGCAGCGTTGTTCGGACAGGGGATGAAAAACTGTTTTTT | CSVVRTGDEKLFF | TRBV29-1 | TRBD1 | TRBJ1-4 | NA
TGTGCCATCGGCTCGGATAGCAATCAGCCCCAGCATTTT | CAIGSDSNQPQHF | TRBV10-3 | NA | TRBJ1-5 | NA
TGTGCCAGCAGCCCTCGGACTAGCGGGAGGCATGAGCAGTTCTTC | CASSPRTSGRHEQFF | TRBV11-2 | TRBD2 | TRBJ2-1 | NA
TGTGCCAGCAGCTTGGACCTCTCGGATTCACCCCTCCACTTT | CASSLDLSDSPLHF | TRBV5-4 | NA | TRBJ1-6 | few
TGTGCCAGCAGCTTAGTACCCGGGACAGGGTACACCGGGGAGCTGTTTTTT | CASSLVPGTGYTGELFF | TRBV7-9 | TRBD1 | TRBJ2-2 | once
TGTGCCAGCAGCTCGGACTGGCAGGGGGCGGGAGGAAACACCATATATTTT | CASSSDWQGAGGNTIYF | TRBV5-4 | TRBD1 | TRBJ1-3 | NA